This passage covers 9 T cell receptor beta chains from one sample sequenced in a study of T cell responses to AZD1222 COVID-19 vaccine. Measured with immunoSEQ multiplex PCR; TCRdb has only the in-frame clones, and not every one. Here the sample spans some 170,000 clones, roughly 92% being singletons. Sequencing was performed on peripheral blood, taken on day 0 of AZD1222 vaccination. Receptor source: an adult in good health.

V usage is TRBV7-9 and J usage is TRBJ1-1; D call uncertain. This CDR3 comprises 13 residues. Trimming shortened V by 1 base and J by 11 bases, and 14 bases separated the two germline ends. Germline lookup yields CDR1 SEHNR and CDR2 FQNEAQ (reference sequence). CDR3 in amino acids: CASSLETPGRAFF. The CDR3 coding sequence is TGTGCCAGCAGCTTAGAGACACCCGGACGGGCTTTCTTT.

The chain couples TRBV4-2 to TRBJ2-1; D tentatively fits TRBD1 or TRBD2 (5 bases each). V dropped 0 bases and J dropped 6 bases, with 6 bases sitting between them. Germline assignment: CDR1 LGHNA and CDR2 YNFKEQ. The CDR3 sequence is 13 residues long. This chain's CDR3 is CASSQDGGNEQFF. The CDR3 nucleotides read TGTGCCAGCAGCCAAGATGGGGGCAATGAGCAGTTCTTC.

In its sample, this clone was seen once. This chain joins TRBV4-1 and TRBJ1-5, with D uncertain. CDR3 length: 17 residues. Germline CDR1 MGHRA, CDR2 YSYEKL. V was pared by 0 bases and J by 1 base, with 13 bases between. CDR3 sequence: CASSQDQTWASNQPQHF. In DNA form, the CDR3 reads TGCGCCAGCAGCCAAGATCAAACTTGGGCAAGCAATCAGCCCCAGCATTTT.

The gene calls are TRBV5-1 and TRBJ2-2, with D maybe TRBD1 (5 bases). From germline, CDR1 is SGHRS and CDR2 YFSETQ. Trimming removed 2 bases at V and 5 bases at J, with 7 bases between. The length of the CDR3 is 13 residues. The CDR3 nucleotides read TGCGCCAGCAGCTTCCAGGGAACCGGGGAGCTGTTTTTT. This sequence encodes CASSFQGTGELFF.

The V and J genes are TRBV2 and TRBJ2-1; 11 bases line up with TRBD2. This CDR3 has 19 residues. The germline CDR1 and CDR2 sequences are SNHLY and FYNNEI. The V segment lost 4 bases and the J segment 0 bases; nucleotides outside the gene matches: 11. The CDR3 is CASSATSGIPRNSYNEQFF. The DNA of the CDR3 is TGTGCCAGCAGTGCGACTAGCGGGATCCCAAGAAACTCCTACAATGAGCAGTTCTTC. Full variable domain (remainder filled in from reference TRBV2 and TRBJ2-1): EPEVTQTPSHQVTQMGQEVILRCVPISNHLYFYWYRQILGQKVEFLVSFYNNEISEKSEIFDDQFSVERPDGSNFTLKIRSTKLEDSAMYFCASSATSGIPRNSYNEQFFGPGTRLTVL.

V usage is TRBV18 and J usage is TRBJ1-1; the match to TRBD1 covers 7 bases. Germline loops: CDR1 KGHSH, CDR2 LQKENI. Germline trimming cut 4 bases from V and 2 bases from J; bases unmatched to any gene: 7. This CDR3 has 15 amino acids. The CDR3 loop is CASSLSGTVNTEAFF. The CDR3 bases are TGTGCCAGCTCACTTTCCGGGACAGTAAACACTGAAGCTTTCTTT.

V usage is TRBV6-5 and J usage is TRBJ2-1, with TRBD2 identical over 12 bases. V lost 6 bases to trimming and J lost 15 bases; unmatched junction nucleotides: 9. The CDR3 has 13 residues. Germline assignment: CDR1 MNHEY and CDR2 SVGAGI. CDR3 sequence reads: CASRLLTSGSGFF. As DNA, the CDR3 is TGTGCCAGCAGGCTCCTGACTAGCGGGAGCGGGTTCTTC.

The chain is built from TRBV7-8 and TRBJ2-2; D gene uncertain. Germline V gene lookup returns CDR1 SGHVS and CDR2 FQNEAQ. Trimming took off 8 bases at V and 8 bases at J, with 18 bases between the two ends. The CDR3 is made up of 14 amino acids. CDR3 sequence: CASWYGPLGGELFF. CDR3 nucleotides: TGTGCCAGCTGGTATGGCCCACTTGGTGGGGAGCTGTTTTTT.

The rearrangement uses TRBV5-4 and TRBJ1-3, with TRBD1 identical over 9 bases. V lost 4 bases to trimming and J lost 4 bases; unmatched junction nucleotides: 6. This CDR3 region has 15 residues. CDR1 is SGHNT and CDR2 is YYREEE in the germline V gene (reference sequence). The CDR3, as DNA: TGTGCCAGCAGCCTCGGACAGGGGAAAGGAAACACCATATATTTT. Translated: CASSLGQGKGNTIYF.